This T cell receptor beta chain was observed in a study of blood T cell repertoires in COVID-19. Study-wide context: Italy, Spain and the United States were the sources of the convalescent and acute COVID-19 samples. The analysed material was cDNA or gDNA that came from T cells, B-cell-depleted T cells, or PBMCs.

This CDR3 is 15 amino acids long. V shed 6 bases and J shed 0 bases, with 14 bases lying between them. Per germline, CDR1 KGHSH and CDR2 LQKENI. In the authors' methods: Using reference gene primer amplification, nucleated cell counts were estimated. Sequenced by immunoSEQ multiplex PCR; TCRdb stores in-frame clones only, minus some. The D gene and trimming were derived from the DNA, and the V and J assignments and clone size from that table. The sample includes roughly 250,000 clones, 88% seen only once; the top ten take under 0.95%. This sequence joins TRBV18 and TRBJ1-1; weak D call: TRBD1 (6 bases). The receptor was isolated from a woman aged 25-40 years with acute or convalescent COVID-19. Sequencing was carried out using peripheral blood. CDR3 amino acids: CASSLHREMNTEAFF. The DNA for the CDR3 is TGTGCCAGCTCGTTGCACAGGGAAATGAACACTGAAGCTTTCTTT.